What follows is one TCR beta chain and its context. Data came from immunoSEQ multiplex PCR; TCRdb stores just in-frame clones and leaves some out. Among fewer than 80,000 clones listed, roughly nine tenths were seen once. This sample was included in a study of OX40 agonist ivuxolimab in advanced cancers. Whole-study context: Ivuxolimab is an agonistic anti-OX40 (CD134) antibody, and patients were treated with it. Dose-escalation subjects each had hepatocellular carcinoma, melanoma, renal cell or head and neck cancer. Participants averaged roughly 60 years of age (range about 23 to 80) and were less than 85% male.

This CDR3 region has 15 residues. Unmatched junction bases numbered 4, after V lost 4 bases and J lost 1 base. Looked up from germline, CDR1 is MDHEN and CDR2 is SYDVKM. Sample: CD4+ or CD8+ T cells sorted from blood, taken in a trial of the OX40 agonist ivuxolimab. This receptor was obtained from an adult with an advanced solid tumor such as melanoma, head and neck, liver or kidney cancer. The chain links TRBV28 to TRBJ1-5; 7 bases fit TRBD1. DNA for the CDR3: TGTGCCAGCAGTTCTCTGGACAGGAGCAATCAGCCCCAGCATTTT. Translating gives CASSSLDRSNQPQHF.